These 14 T cell receptor beta chains originate from one sample sequenced in a study of cytomegalovirus exposure and HLA in healthy donors. In the PCR, 60 Vbeta and 13 Jbeta primers were used. TCRdb keeps only in-frame clones here, not all; method: immunoSEQ multiplex PCR. In the table there are around 140,000 clones, roughly 8.8% of which are singletons. The material sequenced was PBMCs. These receptor sequences come from a woman aged 40 to 50 in good health and CMV-seropositive.

This clone has a handful of counts. The gene calls are TRBV19 and TRBJ2-1, with D possibly matching TRBD1 (6 bases). Germline assignment: CDR1 LNHDA and CDR2 SQIVND (reference sequence). This CDR3 contains 14 residues. V gave up 6 bases and J gave up 4 bases, with 13 bases separating them. The CDR3 DNA sequence: TGTGCCAGTAGCTCCGGGACATTGTACAATGAGCAGTTCTTC. This gives the protein CASSSGTLYNEQFF.

This clone showed up just a few times. The gene calls are TRBV7-8 and TRBJ1-6; the match to TRBD1 covers 9 bases. J was trimmed by 11 bases and V by 5 bases; bases with no gene match: 16. This CDR3 spans 17 amino acids. Germline V gene lookup returns CDR1 SGHVS and CDR2 FQNEAQ. CDR3 protein: CASSRPGGGQGNAPLHF. Here the CDR3 DNA reads TGTGCCAGCAGCCGACCCGGAGGGGGACAGGGTAACGCACCCCTCCACTTT.

This clone was counted a few times. The V call is TRBV14, the J call TRBJ1-6, with D hard to call. The germline gives CDR1 SGHDN, CDR2 FVKESK. Between the trimmed V and J ends, which lost 2 bases and 9 bases, there was a span of 11 bases. This CDR3 spans 14 amino acids. In nucleotides, the CDR3 is TGTGCCAGCAGCCAAAACCTACCGGGTTCACCCCTCCACTTT. Translated: CASSQNLPGSPLHF.

This clone was seen a few times. J is TRBJ2-1 and V is TRBV5-1, with a weak D call TRBD2 (6 bases). CDR1 is SGHRS, CDR2 YFSETQ, per germline. Trimming shortened V by 5 bases and J by 4 bases, and 13 bases separated the two germline ends. The CDR3 totals 14 residues. This CDR3 reads CASRGGAEYNEQFF. CDR3 bases: TGCGCCAGCAGGGGGGGAGCGGAGTACAATGAGCAGTTCTTC.

This clone was seen a handful of times. The chain recombines TRBV4-1 with TRBJ2-2; D ambiguous. Per germline, CDR1 MGHRA and CDR2 YSYEKL. The CDR3 length is 15 residues. V dropped 2 bases and J dropped 0 bases, with 7 bases sitting between them. The CDR3 reads CASSQLVANTGELFF. As DNA, the CDR3 is TGCGCCAGCAGCCAATTAGTCGCGAACACCGGGGAGCTGTTTTTT.

This rearrangement joins TRBV4-2 to TRBJ1-2; D is possibly TRBD1 (6 bases). The V end was cut by 0 bases, the J end by 3 bases, with 17 bases between. Germline V lookup: CDR1 LGHNA, CDR2 YNFKEQ. This CDR3 comprises 17 residues. This CDR3 reads CASSQDGWGGPHYGYTF. The CDR3 coding sequence is TGTGCCAGCAGCCAAGATGGCTGGGGGGGGCCCCACTATGGCTACACCTTC.

This clone was counted once. The gene calls are TRBV5-1 and TRBJ2-1; tentatively, D is TRBD2 (6 bases). Per the germline V gene, CDR1 is SGHRS and CDR2 is YFSETQ. There are 14 residues in the CDR3. V was cut by 4 bases and J by 6 bases, with 14 bases left in between. CDR3 sequence (DNA): TGCGCCAGCAGCCCGGGTGCGGGGTCCAATGAGCAGTTCTTC. Translated, it gives CASSPGAGSNEQFF.

This clone was counted a few times. The genes are TRBV15 and TRBJ2-7, with D uncertain. Germline CDR1 LNHNV, CDR2 YYDKDF (reference sequence). V lost 0 bases and J lost 1, with 4 bases in between. The CDR3 contains 13 residues. This CDR3 reads CATSRELSYEQYF. The CDR3 DNA reads TGTGCCACCAGCAGAGAACTATCCTACGAGCAGTACTTC.

The chain has TRBV7-9 and TRBJ1-2; 7 nucleotides line up with TRBD1. J was trimmed by 10 bases and V by 5 bases; bases with no gene match: 10. Per germline, CDR1 SEHNR and CDR2 FQNEAQ (reference sequence). The CDR3 loop spans 13 amino acids. This CDR3 reads CASSPRSDRVYTF. CDR3 in DNA: TGTGCCAGCAGCCCGAGGAGTGACAGGGTCTACACCTTC.

CDR3 sequence reads: CASSSGGSSYNEQFF. The CDR3 region has the DNA TGTGCCAGCAGCTCGGGGGGTAGCTCCTACAATGAGCAGTTCTTC. J is TRBJ2-1 and V is TRBV7-3; 7 bases agree with TRBD2. Germline CDR1 reads SGHTA; CDR2 reads FQGTGA. Trimming took 4 bases from V and 0 from J; bases not matched to a gene: 3. The CDR3 loop spans 15 amino acids.

This clone was seen only a few times. CDR3: CASSQDGSGANVLTF. CDR3 nucleotides: TGTGCCAGCAGCCAAGACGGCTCTGGGGCCAACGTCCTGACTTTC. The J gene is TRBJ2-6, the V gene TRBV4-2; no definite D call. Germline-derived CDR1 and CDR2 are LGHNA and YNFKEQ. Trimming removed 0 bases from V and 0 bases from J, with 3 bases in between. This CDR3 is 15 amino acids long.

This clone was detected only a few times. The CDR3 nucleotides are TGTGCCAGCAGTGCCGGGACAGGGGAAGAGACCCAGTACTTC. The encoded protein is CASSAGTGEETQYF. This chain links TRBV5-4 with TRBJ2-5, with 10 bases identical to TRBD1. This CDR3 has 14 amino acids. Germline-derived CDR1 and CDR2 are SGHNT and YYREEE (reference sequence). The ends lost 5 bases at V and 3 bases at J; junction bases unmatched: 4.

Only one count was recorded for this clone. Other DNA sequences of this sample code for an identical CDR3. The chain is built from TRBV2 and TRBJ1-1; 7 bases align to TRBD1. The CDR3 is 13 residues long. With V trimmed by 5 bases and J by 11 bases, 11 bases remained unmatched. Germline values: CDR1 SNHLY, CDR2 FYNNEI. In DNA, the CDR3 is TGTGCCAGCAGTCTAGCGGGACAGCTTGAGGCTTTCTTT. Its translation: CASSLAGQLEAFF.

This clone has only a few counts. V usage is TRBV7-8 and J usage is TRBJ2-7, with 7 bases matching TRBD1. Unmatched junction bases numbered 5, after V lost 3 bases and J lost 6 bases. The CDR3 extends over 13 amino acids. CDR1 is SGHVS, CDR2 FQNEAQ, per germline. CDR3 amino acids: CASSFRQGSEQYF. The CDR3 DNA reads TGTGCCAGCAGCTTTAGACAGGGTAGCGAGCAGTACTTC.